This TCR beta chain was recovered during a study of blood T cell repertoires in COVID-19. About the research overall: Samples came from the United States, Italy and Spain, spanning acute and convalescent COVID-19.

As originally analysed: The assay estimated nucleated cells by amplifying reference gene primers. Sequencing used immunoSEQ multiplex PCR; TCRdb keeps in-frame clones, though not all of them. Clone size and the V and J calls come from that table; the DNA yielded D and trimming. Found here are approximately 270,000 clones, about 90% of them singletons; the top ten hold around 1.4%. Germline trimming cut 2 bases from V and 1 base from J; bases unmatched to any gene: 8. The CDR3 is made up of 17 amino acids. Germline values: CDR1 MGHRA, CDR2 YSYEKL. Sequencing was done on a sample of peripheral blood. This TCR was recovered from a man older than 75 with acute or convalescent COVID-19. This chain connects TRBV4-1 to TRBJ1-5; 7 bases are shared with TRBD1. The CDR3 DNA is TGCGCCAGCAGCCAACCTAGGACAGGTACAAGCAATCAGCCCCAGCATTTT. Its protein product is CASSQPRTGTSNQPQHF.